What follows describes a single TCR beta chain. The data originate from a study of shared clonotypes between healthy human individuals. This CDR3 has 14 residues. The germline V gene encodes CDR1 SNHLY and CDR2 FYNNEI. The J segment lost 3 bases and the V segment lost 6 bases, leaving 5 bases of the junction unmatched. The method was immunoSEQ multiplex PCR; TCRdb's version includes in-frame clones alone and lacks a portion of them. The table lists almost 750,000 clones, roughly 72% of them singletons. The source material was memory CD4+ T cells sorted from blood. The subset denotes: CD45RA-negative fraction. The V gene is TRBV2, the J gene TRBJ2-5; 9 positions agree with TRBD1. The sequence was obtained from a woman between 25 and 40 years old in good health. The CDR3 nucleotides read TGTGCCAGCAGCGGACAGGGGCCTAAAGAGACCCAGTACTTC. It specifies CASSGQGPKETQYF.